The rows below give T cell receptor beta chains drawn from one sample of a study of blood T cell repertoires in COVID-19. Using immunoSEQ multiplex PCR, the repertoire was profiled, and TCRdb retains in-frame clones only, with some absent. The sample lists approximately 100,000 clones, roughly 85% seen once, with just over 3% in the top ten. Input material: peripheral blood. The receptors derive from a man aged 45-65 years in a cohort sampled during active COVID-19. Both conserved end residues are part of each CDR3. The D gene is left open where the match is weak. Expanded clones are given a class, and other clones once, few, many or no size at all.

D: .; J: TRBJ1-1; V: TRBV18; size: .; DNA: TGTGCCAGCTCACCATACACAGGATTTGAAGCTTTCTTT; CDR3: CASSPYTGFEAFF
D: TRBD1; J: TRBJ1-2; V: TRBV6-2/TRBV6-3; size: .; DNA: TGTGCCAGCAGTCGAGCCGGGACAGCAACCTATGGCTACACCTTC; CDR3: CASSRAGTATYGYTF
D: .; J: TRBJ2-2; V: TRBV7-2; size: once; DNA: TGTGCCAGCAGCTTAGGCAGGCGCACCGGGGAGCTGTTTTTT; CDR3: CASSLGRRTGELFF
D: .; J: TRBJ1-2; V: TRBV7-2; size: .; DNA: TGTGCCAGCAGCCTTCCCCCCCTCTATGGCTACACCTTC; CDR3: CASSLPPLYGYTF
D: .; J: TRBJ1-2; V: TRBV11-2; size: .; DNA: TGTGCCAGCAGCTTGGATTGGACAATTTCCATTGACTATGGCTACACCTTC; CDR3: CASSLDWTISIDYGYTF
D: .; J: TRBJ2-3; V: TRBV19; size: .; DNA: TGTGCCAGTAGTTCAGGGACGACAGGCATCACAGATACGCAGTATTTT; CDR3: CASSSGTTGITDTQYF
D: .; J: TRBJ2-5; V: TRBV18; size: .; DNA: TGTGCCAGCTCACCTACAGGGAGAGAGACCCAGTACTTC; CDR3: CASSPTGRETQYF
D: TRBD1; J: TRBJ2-3; V: TRBV28; size: .; DNA: TGTGCCAGCAGGGGACAGGTCCCAGATACGCAGTATTTT; CDR3: CASRGQVPDTQYF
D: .; J: TRBJ1-5; V: TRBV6-5; size: .; DNA: TGTGCCAGCAGGACAGGCTCCCATCAGCCCCAGCATTTT; CDR3: CASRTGSHQPQHF
D: TRBD1; J: TRBJ2-4; V: TRBV7-9; size: .; DNA: TGTGCCAGCAGCTTAGTGGACAGGGGAGGCAAAAACATTCAGTACTTC; CDR3: CASSLVDRGGKNIQYF